The TCR beta chain under discussion was sequenced for a study of blood T cell repertoires in COVID-19. Germline V gene data show CDR1 as LGHDT and CDR2 as YNNKEL (reference sequence). The V end was cut by 0 bases, the J end by 4 bases, with 16 bases between. The CDR3 runs to 17 residues. TCRdb's copy holds only in-frame clones and misses some; the assay was immunoSEQ multiplex PCR. This sample yields just over 300,000 clones, of which about nine tenths are seen a single time; around 2.1% belongs to the top ten. The chain carries TRBV3-1 (or the pseudogene TRBV3-2) and TRBJ2-1, with D perhaps matching TRBD2 (6 bases). The TCR originated in a man in his late teens or twenties with active or convalescent COVID-19. Source material: peripheral blood. CDR3 DNA sequence: TGTGCCAGCAGCCAAGATCGGTCCCGGGAGACTTACAATGAGCAGTTCTTC. The encoded protein is CASSQDRSRETYNEQFF.